This T cell receptor (beta chain) emerged from a study of cytomegalovirus exposure and HLA in healthy donors (dated by TCRdb to about 2017). Regarding the complete study: According to a later analysis, one platform produced both the 100 to 150 validation repertoires and the roughly 640 repertoires of the first cohort. The study aimed to test whether signatures of past pathogen exposure could be identified by cataloging public T cell receptors. Along with the roughly 710-subject first cohort, a separate validation cohort of approximately 110 different subjects was used. The study combined high-throughput TCR immunosequencing, statistical association of individual TCRs with disease status, and machine learning to predict cytomegalovirus infection status.

Findings and caveats that apply to the study as a whole: A total of around 150 TCR beta chains were listed by the study as associated with cytomegalovirus. Across donors, most TCR sequences were observed very rarely, whereas some public TCRs were present in many individuals. The classifier was reported to diagnose cytomegalovirus status with high specificity and sensitivity in both the original cohort and the validation cohort. The authors suggested that the approach could potentially be generalized to other disease states and immunological phenotypes. In a later analysis, TCRs clustered in the first cohort were found to also tend to co-occur in the roughly 110 validation repertoires, with 94% of cluster scores above 0. All 120 or so repertoires were used to score co-occurrence in the validation cohort in a later analysis, because that analysis had no HLA typing for the cohort. Three of the identified cytomegalovirus-associated TCR beta chains were confirmed in vitro to be specific for cytomegalovirus antigens.

Remarks on this clone: Its binding antigen is unknown. Base qualities are missing; no much larger clone stands one base away.

For this chain, trimming is 8 bases at the V end and 5 bases at the J end, and the number of junction bases without a gene match is 11. Via the germline V gene, CDR1 is KGHSH and CDR2 LQKENI. The CDR3, from cysteine to phenylalanine, totals 14 residues. Only the CDR3 DNA stays, 42 bases, in frame from base 1. The donors belonged to the validation cohort of over a hundred subjects, which was separate from the approximately 610-subject first cohort. Library preparation used the immunoSEQ multiplex PCR assay. On the study's bioinformatics: A statistical classification framework was built for diagnosing cytomegalovirus status from the catalog of TCR beta chain sequences. TCRdb took over this immuneACCESS table, retaining in-frame rearrangements with V and J assigned. Such tables are incomplete; in checked studies, under half of the missing clones stem from an unresolved V gene, and the remainder is unexplained. That table gives V, J and clone size, and the DNA gave D and trimming. Present in this sample are over 150,000 clones, approximately 86% of which were seen just once. The ten largest clones add up to around 2.3% of the sample.

Material for sequencing was PBMCs. The sequence was obtained from a young woman in good health and CMV-seronegative. The sequence links TRBV18 to TRBJ1-1, and TRBD1 matches 7 of the central bases. CDR3 region: CASRETTGWTEAFF. At the DNA level, the sequence is TGTGCCAGCCGTGAGACGACAGGGTGGACTGAAGCTTTCTTT.